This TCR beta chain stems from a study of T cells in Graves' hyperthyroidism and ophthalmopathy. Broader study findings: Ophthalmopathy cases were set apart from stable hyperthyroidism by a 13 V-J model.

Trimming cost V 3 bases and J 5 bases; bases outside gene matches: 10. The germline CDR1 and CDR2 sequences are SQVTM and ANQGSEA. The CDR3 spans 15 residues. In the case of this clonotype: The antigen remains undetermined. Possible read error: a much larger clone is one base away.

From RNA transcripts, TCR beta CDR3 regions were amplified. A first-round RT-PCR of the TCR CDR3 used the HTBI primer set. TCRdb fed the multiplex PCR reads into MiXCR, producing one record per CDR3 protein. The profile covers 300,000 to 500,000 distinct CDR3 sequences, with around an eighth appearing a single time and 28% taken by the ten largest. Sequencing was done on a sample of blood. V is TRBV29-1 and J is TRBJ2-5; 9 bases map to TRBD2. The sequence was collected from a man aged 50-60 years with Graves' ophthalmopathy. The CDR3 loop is CSVEGASGTRETQYF. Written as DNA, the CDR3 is TGCAGCGTTGAGGGCGCTAGCGGGACCAGGGAGACCCAGTACTTC.